The clone carrying this T cell receptor (beta chain) was observed a single time. The data were obtained in a study of cytomegalovirus exposure and HLA in healthy donors. Primers included in the PCR were 60 Vbeta and 13 Jbeta primers. Using immunoSEQ multiplex PCR, the repertoire was profiled, and TCRdb retains in-frame clones only, with some absent. The repertoire has around 130,000 clones, roughly 80% of them found once; the top ten carry just over 2.5%. V lost 1 base, J lost 7 bases, and 11 bases stayed unmatched. The germline CDR1 and CDR2 sequences are MGHRA and YSYEKL. This CDR3 comprises 16 residues.

This sequence joins TRBV4-1 and TRBJ2-7, with 9 bases matching TRBD1. Sequencing was performed on PBMCs. The TCR comes from a man aged 25 to 40 in good health and CMV-seronegative. This CDR3 is CASSQVGRDRVREQYF. CDR3 nucleotides: TGCGCCAGCAGCCAAGTCGGTCGGGACAGGGTGAGGGAGCAGTACTTC.